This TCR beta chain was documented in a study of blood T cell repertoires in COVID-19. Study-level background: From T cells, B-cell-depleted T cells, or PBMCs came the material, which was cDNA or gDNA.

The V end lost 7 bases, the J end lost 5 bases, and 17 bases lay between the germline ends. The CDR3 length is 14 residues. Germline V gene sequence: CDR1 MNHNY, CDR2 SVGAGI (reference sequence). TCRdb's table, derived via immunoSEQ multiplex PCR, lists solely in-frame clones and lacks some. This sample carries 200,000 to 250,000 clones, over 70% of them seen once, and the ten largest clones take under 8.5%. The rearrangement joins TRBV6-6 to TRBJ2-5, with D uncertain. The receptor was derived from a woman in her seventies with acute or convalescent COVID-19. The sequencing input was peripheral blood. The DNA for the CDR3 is TGTGCCAGCAAGGCGGCCTATGAATGGGAGACCCAGTACTTC. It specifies CASKAAYEWETQYF.